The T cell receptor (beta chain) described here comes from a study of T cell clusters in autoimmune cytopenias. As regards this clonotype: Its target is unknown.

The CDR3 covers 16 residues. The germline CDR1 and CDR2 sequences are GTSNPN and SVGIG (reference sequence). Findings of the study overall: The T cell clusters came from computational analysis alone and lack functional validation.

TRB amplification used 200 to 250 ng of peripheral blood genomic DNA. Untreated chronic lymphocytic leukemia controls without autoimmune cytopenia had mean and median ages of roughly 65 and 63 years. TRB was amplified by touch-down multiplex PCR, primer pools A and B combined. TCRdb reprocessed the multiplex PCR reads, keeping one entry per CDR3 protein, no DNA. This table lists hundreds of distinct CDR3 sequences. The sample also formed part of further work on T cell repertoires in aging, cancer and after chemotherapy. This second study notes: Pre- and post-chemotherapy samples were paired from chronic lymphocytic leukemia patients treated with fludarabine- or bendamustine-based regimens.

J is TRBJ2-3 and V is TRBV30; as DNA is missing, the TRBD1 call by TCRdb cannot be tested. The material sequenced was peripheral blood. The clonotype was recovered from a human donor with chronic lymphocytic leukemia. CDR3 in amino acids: CAWREPGTGAGDTQYF.